This is a list of T cell receptor beta chains from one sample in a study of T cell responses to AZD1222 COVID-19 vaccine. Libraries were prepared by immunoSEQ multiplex PCR; TCRdb keeps only in-frame clonotypes and omits some of them. The profile shows under 200,000 clones, 94% of them singletons. This specimen was peripheral blood, taken on day 0 of AZD1222 vaccination. Receptors were obtained from an adult in good health. Both conserved end residues are part of each CDR3. A D gene is named only where the DNA matches it firmly. Not all rows give a size; the values are once, few, many and, for expanded clones, a class.

CASVQGALGYTF	TGTGCCAGCGTCCAGGGGGCGCTTGGCTACACCTTC	TRBV2	TRBJ1-2	NA	TRBD1
CAISGQLTDTQYF	TGTGCCATCAGTGGACAGTTGACAGATACGCAGTATTTT	TRBV10-3	TRBJ2-3	NA	NA
CASSQENRQRGGVGNTIYF	TGTGCCAGCAGCCAAGAGAATCGACAGCGCGGTGGGGTTGGAAACACCATATATTTT	TRBV4-2	TRBJ1-3	NA	NA
CASSLVRQANTGELFF	TGTGCCAGCAGCTTAGTAAGACAGGCTAACACCGGGGAGCTGTTTTTT	TRBV7-9	TRBJ2-2	once	NA
CASSPSAGGYNEQFF	TGTGCCAGCAGCCCCTCAGCGGGAGGTTACAATGAGCAGTTCTTC	TRBV7-6	TRBJ2-1	NA	TRBD2
CARGGKSSNQPQHF	TGCGCCAGAGGCGGGAAATCTAGCAATCAGCCCCAGCATTTT	TRBV23-1	TRBJ1-5	NA	NA
CASSYSGGGTEAFF	TGTGCCAGCAGTTACTCGGGGGGGGGCACTGAAGCTTTCTTT	TRBV6-2/TRBV6-3	TRBJ1-1	NA	NA
CASSPSGANVLTF	TGTGCCAGCAGTCCATCGGGGGCCAACGTCCTGACTTTC	TRBV14	TRBJ2-6	NA	NA
CASSPSQTANYGYTF	TGTGCCAGCTCACCATCCCAGACAGCTAACTATGGCTACACCTTC	TRBV18	TRBJ1-2	once	NA
CASSPRENQPQHF	TGTGCCAGCAGCCCCAGGGAGAATCAGCCCCAGCATTTT	TRBV6-5	TRBJ1-5	NA	NA
CAISASGLAGAEEQFF	TGTGCCATCAGTGCGAGTGGGCTAGCGGGAGCCGAAGAGCAGTTCTTC	TRBV10-3	TRBJ2-1	NA	TRBD2
CASGRSNQPQHF	TGTGCCAGCGGGCGTAGCAATCAGCCCCAGCATTTT	TRBV7-9	TRBJ1-5	NA	NA
CATKTVPSGNTIYF	TGTGCCACCAAGACAGTCCCCTCTGGAAACACCATATATTTT	TRBV19	TRBJ1-3	NA	NA
CASISRNTGELFF	TGTGCCAGCATTTCGCGGAACACCGGGGAGCTGTTTTTT	TRBV28	TRBJ2-2	NA	NA